One sample yielded the 31 T cell receptor beta chains listed below, sequenced in a study of shared clonotypes between healthy human individuals (dated by TCRdb to the early 2020s). The library was made by the immunoSEQ multiplex PCR assay. In TCRdb, the immuneACCESS table is reduced to in-frame sequences with V and J assigned. These tables do not hold every clone; where another copy was compared, an unresolved V gene accounts for under half, and the others remain unexplained. The sample table contains 2 million to 2.5 million clones; only one count was recorded for 80% to 95% of them. Of the sample, more than 0.35% falls within the top ten clones. The sample comprised naive CD4+ T cells from PBMCs. Per the publication, the cell subset or site label means: CD45RA+ positively selected. The origin of the receptors is a man aged 18 to 30 in good health. Some clones in this sample may be carry-over from other donors' samples.

This rearrangement joins TRBV25-1 to TRBJ2-5; possibly TRBD1 for D (6 bases). The end of the DNA aligns better with TRBJ2-7, so the J call may be wrong. Germline V lookup: CDR1 MGHDK, CDR2 SYGVNS. This CDR3 spans 14 amino acids. CDR3 sequence reads: CASSAPGTQDEQYF. CDR3 nucleotides: TGTGCCAGCAGTGCTCCCGGGACACAGGACGAGCAGTACTTC.

The chain links TRBV6-5 to TRBJ2-7; 13 bases match TRBD2. After removal of 5 bases from V and 4 bases from J, the junction contained 5 bases not matched to a gene. The germline gives CDR1 MNHEY, CDR2 SVGAGI. The CDR3 consists of 15 residues. The CDR3 sequence: CASSRTSGSRYEQYF. CDR3 in DNA: TGTGCCAGCAGTCGGACTAGCGGGAGCAGGTACGAGCAGTACTTC.

The genes are TRBV6-5 and TRBJ2-7; D possibly corresponds to TRBD1 (5 bases). Trimming took 2 bases from V and 2 from J, leaving 10 bases between them. Germline V gene data show CDR1 as MNHEY and CDR2 as SVGAGI. The CDR3 loop spans 14 amino acids. Written as DNA, the CDR3 is TGTGCCAGCAGTTACGTTGTAGGGGCCTACGAGCAGTACTTC. Its protein product is CASSYVVGAYEQYF.

This chain uses TRBV5-1 with TRBJ2-7, with a possible D match to TRBD2 (6 bases). The V gene lost 3 bases and the J gene lost 2 bases, with 15 bases spanning the gap. Germline CDR1 reads SGHRS; CDR2 reads YFSETQ. The CDR3 has 15 amino acids. CDR3: CASSSPGRGTYEQYF. DNA of the CDR3: TGCGCCAGCAGCTCTCCGGGACGGGGGACCTACGAGCAGTACTTC. The full variable domain, rest sourced from reference TRBV5-1 and TRBJ2-7, is KAGVTQTPRYLIKTRGQQVTLSCSPISGHRSVSWYQQTPGQGLQFLFEYFSETQRNKGNFPGRFSGRQFSNSRSEMNVSTLELGDSALYLCASSSPGRGTYEQYFGPGTRLTVT.

The rearrangement joins TRBV2 to TRBJ1-1, with a possible D match to TRBD1 (6 bases). In germline, CDR1 is SNHLY, CDR2 FYNNEI. CDR3 length: 15 residues. The V end lost 5 bases, the J end lost 4 bases, and 17 bases lay between the germline ends. Here the CDR3 DNA reads TGTGCCAGCAGTACCCGCAGGGGCTCCTTCACTGAAGCTTTCTTT. It encodes CASSTRRGSFTEAFF.

The chain has TRBV27 and TRBJ2-7; D is unresolved. CDR3 length equals 15 residues. Germline V CDR1 and CDR2: MNHEY, SMNVEV (reference sequence). The V end was cut by 5 bases, the J end by 6 bases, with 20 bases between. CDR3 DNA sequence: TGTGCCAGCAGTCACACCCCCCCCGCCCTCCCCGAGCAGTACTTC. Translated: CASSHTPPALPEQYF.

The chain couples TRBV28 to TRBJ2-7; 11 bases agree with TRBD2. V dropped 5 bases and J dropped 3; count of bases not matched to a gene: 12. Germline CDR1 is MDHEN and CDR2 is SYDVKM. The CDR3 consists of 17 residues. The CDR3, as DNA: TGTGCCAGCAGTACACCCGGGACTAGCGGTCCCCTCTACGAGCAGTACTTC. This sequence encodes CASSTPGTSGPLYEQYF.

This sequence joins TRBV5-1 and TRBJ2-1, with D possibly being TRBD1 or TRBD2 (5 bases each). The CDR3 runs 16 residues. With 0 bases removed from V and 13 bases from J, the gap between germline ends came to 23 bases. The germline gives CDR1 SGHRS, CDR2 YFSETQ. The CDR3 loop is CASSLGRGTWGITQFF. Here the CDR3 DNA reads TGCGCCAGCAGCTTGGGTCGGGGCACTTGGGGGATTACCCAGTTCTTC.

J is TRBJ1-1 and V is TRBV5-1; D might be TRBD1 (5 bases). Trimming removed 3 bases at V and 0 bases at J, with 12 bases between. Germline CDR1 SGHRS, CDR2 YFSETQ. The CDR3 runs to 15 residues. The CDR3 bases are TGCGCCAGCAGCTCGGTTCAGGGAGTGAACACTGAAGCTTTCTTT. Encoded protein: CASSSVQGVNTEAFF.

The V call is TRBV27, the J call TRBJ1-1; possibly TRBD1 for D (6 bases). This CDR3 comprises 16 residues. Trimming cost V 4 bases and J 1 base, with 16 bases left between them. In germline, CDR1 is MNHEY, CDR2 SMNVEV (reference sequence). The CDR3 bases are TGTGCCAGCAGTTCCGATCTAAGGACAGCGAACACTGAAGCTTTCTTT. Residues: CASSSDLRTANTEAFF.

The V and J genes are TRBV29-1 and TRBJ2-5; 10 nucleotides align to TRBD2. This CDR3 has 13 amino acids. CDR1 and CDR2 from the germline V gene are SQVTM and ANQGSEA. Trimming took 4 bases from V and 5 from J; bases not matched to a gene: 4. CDR3 DNA sequence: TGCAGCGTTGGGTCTAGCGGGAGTGAGACCCAGTACTTC. Translation gives CSVGSSGSETQYF.

About this clone itself: The same CDR3 can be traced to other DNA sequences in this sample. The chain has TRBV18 and TRBJ2-2, with TRBD1 matching 10 bases. The CDR3 totals 15 residues. The V gene's germline CDR1 is KGHSH and CDR2 LQKENI. V shed 2 bases, J shed 5 bases, and the junction held 2 bases outside the gene matches. The DNA for the CDR3 is TGTGCCAGCTCACCAAGGACAGGGGGGACCGGGGAGCTGTTTTTT. This translates into CASSPRTGGTGELFF.

The chain carries TRBV19 and TRBJ1-5, with 7 bases fitting TRBD1. V shed 3 bases and J 2 bases; nucleotides not matched to a gene: 7. Germline V gene lookup returns CDR1 LNHDA and CDR2 SQIVND (reference sequence). The CDR3 loop spans 16 amino acids. The CDR3 region is CASSIKDRLGNQPQHF. The CDR3 region has the DNA TGTGCCAGTAGTATCAAGGACAGGCTTGGCAATCAGCCCCAGCATTTT.

V gene TRBV29-1 combines with J gene TRBJ2-5, with 11 bases aligning to TRBD2. Germline CDR1 SQVTM, CDR2 ANQGSEA. V lost 8 bases, J lost 5 bases, and 16 bases stayed unmatched. The CDR3 is 16 residues long. This CDR3 reads CSPYFSGRALWETQYF. CDR3 DNA sequence: TGCAGCCCGTACTTTAGCGGGAGGGCCCTCTGGGAGACCCAGTACTTC.

Regarding this clone: Germline is not matched at one junction end, which may reflect a read error. Other DNA sequences in the sample encode the same CDR3. The CDR3 DNA reads TGTGCCTGGAGTGGGGATAGCAATCAGCCCCAACATTTT. This encodes CAWSGDSNQPQHF. The genes are TRBV30 and TRBJ1-5; D gene uncertain. CDR1 is GTSNPN and CDR2 is SVGIG in the germline V gene (reference sequence). The CDR3 consists of 13 residues.

This chain links TRBV5-1 with TRBJ1-4, with a tentative D call TRBD1 (5 bases). Germline V gene sequence: CDR1 SGHRS, CDR2 YFSETQ. V lost 5 bases and J 7 bases, leaving 12 bases between the germline ends. CDR3 size: 13 residues. The CDR3 sequence: CASSGGRGEKLFF. The DNA for the CDR3 is TGCGCCAGCAGTGGGGGACGGGGTGAAAAACTGTTTTTT. Full variable domain (outside the CDR3, taken from reference TRBV5-1 and TRBJ1-4): KAGVTQTPRYLIKTRGQQVTLSCSPISGHRSVSWYQQTPGQGLQFLFEYFSETQRNKGNFPGRFSGRQFSNSRSEMNVSTLELGDSALYLCASSGGRGEKLFFGSGTQLSVL.

V usage is TRBV18 and J usage is TRBJ2-2, with TRBD2 as a possible D gene (5 bases). The CDR3 length is 17 residues. Per the germline V gene, CDR1 is KGHSH and CDR2 is LQKENI. Trimming shortened V by 3 bases and J by 2 bases, and 16 bases separated the two germline ends. The CDR3 sequence is CASSPSKPGGNTGELFF. The CDR3 DNA follows: TGTGCCAGCTCACCCTCCAAGCCCGGAGGTAACACCGGGGAGCTGTTTTTT.

This clone was counted a few times. This chain joins TRBV30 and TRBJ1-1, with 7 bases fitting TRBD1. J gave up 8 bases and V 5 bases, and 14 bases lay outside the gene matches. This CDR3 contains 14 residues. Germline loops: CDR1 GTSNPN, CDR2 SVGIG (reference sequence). This chain's CDR3 is CAWAPLGQQDEAFF. The CDR3 nucleotides are TGTGCCTGGGCCCCACTGGGACAGCAGGACGAAGCTTTCTTT.

The chain carries TRBV7-2 and TRBJ2-5; TRBD2 might be the D (7 bases). CDR1 and CDR2 from the germline V gene are SGHTA and FQGNSA. CDR3 length: 15 amino acids. V was shortened by 2 bases and J by 5 bases, with 15 bases between the two germline ends. CDR3 in DNA: TGTGCCAGCAGCTTAAGCCGGGGGGCTTCGGAGACCCAGTACTTC. This encodes CASSLSRGASETQYF. The whole variable domain, remainder taken from reference TRBV7-2 and TRBJ2-5, is GAGVSQSPSNKVTEKGKDVELRCDPISGHTALYWYRQSLGQGLEFLIYFQGNSAPDKSGLPSDRFSAERTGGSVSTLTIQRTQQEDSAVYLCASSLSRGASETQYFGPGTRLLVL.

The chain has TRBV4-2 and TRBJ2-7, with D perhaps TRBD1 (6 bases). This CDR3 is built from 17 residues. V gave up 1 base and J gave up 8 bases, with 24 bases separating them. CDR1 is LGHNA and CDR2 is YNFKEQ in the germline V gene. This CDR3 is CASSQAPAGTPGYKQYF. The CDR3 DNA sequence: TGTGCCAGCAGCCAAGCACCGGCCGGGACACCGGGGTACAAGCAGTACTTC.

The chain carries TRBV6-5 and TRBJ2-3; 9 bases agree with TRBD2. This CDR3 contains 15 residues. CDR1 is MNHEY, CDR2 SVGAGI, per germline. J gave up 5 bases and V 4 bases, and 7 bases lay outside the gene matches. This CDR3 reads CASSLLAGVGDTQYF. The CDR3 DNA reads as TGTGCCAGCAGTTTATTAGCGGGAGTCGGAGATACGCAGTATTTT.

This clone was detected once. V usage is TRBV27 and J usage is TRBJ2-3; 10 bases line up with TRBD1. CDR3 size: 16 residues. Germline V gene data show CDR1 as MNHEY and CDR2 as SMNVEV (reference sequence). The J segment lost 5 bases and the V segment lost 2 bases, leaving 7 bases of the junction unmatched. DNA for the CDR3: TGTGCCAGCAGTTTACCGGGACAGGGGCAGAGAGATACGCAGTATTTT. Translation gives CASSLPGQGQRDTQYF.

With respect to this clone: The conserved phenylalanine or tryptophan is not found at the CDR3 terminus, so this likely reflects a read error. No DNA is shown, since the ends of the CDR3 on it are uncertain; the CDR3 is the one TCRdb lists. The rearrangement joins TRBV6-4 to TRBJ2-7; the D call TRBD1 from the table was never checked on the DNA. Germline CDR1 is MRHNA and CDR2 is SNTAGT. Counting both end residues, the CDR3 totals 12 amino acids. The CDR3: CASSDSGGQGER.

The chain couples TRBV5-1 to TRBJ2-3; TRBD2 matches at 10 bases. CDR1 is SGHRS and CDR2 is YFSETQ in the germline V gene. This CDR3 is 16 amino acids long. V lost 4 bases and J lost 0; bases outside the gene matches: 5. The CDR3 loop reads CASSQLAGTSTDTQYF. In DNA, the CDR3 is TGCGCCAGCAGCCAACTAGCGGGGACTAGCACAGATACGCAGTATTTT.

Of note for this clone: This CDR3 is also generated by other DNA sequences in the sample. The genes are TRBV18 and TRBJ2-3, with D uncertain. From germline, CDR1 is KGHSH and CDR2 LQKENI. V lost 0 bases and J lost 6, with 7 bases in between. The CDR3 length is 13 residues. The DNA of the CDR3 is TGTGCCAGCTCACCACCGTCGGTGGATACGCAGTATTTT. Protein sequence: CASSPPSVDTQYF.

The V and J genes are TRBV6-1 and TRBJ2-3; TRBD1 aligns across 11 bases. Germline V gene sequence: CDR1 MNHNS, CDR2 SASEGT. This CDR3 has 14 residues. The junction had 5 bases not matched to a gene; V was cut back by 6 bases and J by 6 bases. The DNA of the CDR3 is TGTGCCAGCAGGGGACAGGGGGTTACGGATACGCAGTATTTT. Its protein is CASRGQGVTDTQYF.

This clone was detected only a few times. The chain carries TRBV6-6 and TRBJ1-4, with D possibly matching TRBD1 (5 bases). Trimming took 6 bases from V and 3 from J, leaving 11 bases between them. There are 14 residues in the CDR3. Germline assignment: CDR1 MNHNY and CDR2 SVGAGI (reference sequence). CDR3 nucleotides: TGTGCCAGCAGCCCTCGACAGCCTAATGAAAAACTGTTTTTT. This gives the protein CASSPRQPNEKLFF.

The rearrangement joins TRBV7-8 to TRBJ1-5; 8 bases are shared with TRBD1. The CDR3 spans 17 residues. V lost 4 bases to trimming and J lost 4 bases; unmatched junction nucleotides: 12. In germline, CDR1 is SGHVS, CDR2 FQNEAQ. In DNA, the CDR3 is TGTGCCAGCAGCTCAACCCCATGGACAGGGATTAATCAGCCCCAGCATTTT. This translates into CASSSTPWTGINQPQHF.

V usage is TRBV5-1 and J usage is TRBJ2-1; weak D call: TRBD1 (6 bases). The CDR3 totals 14 residues. CDR1 SGHRS and CDR2 YFSETQ come from the germline V gene. Trimming stripped 5 bases from V and 4 bases from J, with 13 bases between. The CDR3 reads CASRFGQRYNEQFF. The CDR3, as DNA: TGCGCCAGCAGGTTTGGACAGAGGTACAATGAGCAGTTCTTC. The variable domain in full, with the rest retrieved from reference TRBV5-1 and TRBJ2-1, is KAGVTQTPRYLIKTRGQQVTLSCSPISGHRSVSWYQQTPGQGLQFLFEYFSETQRNKGNFPGRFSGRQFSNSRSEMNVSTLELGDSALYLCASRFGQRYNEQFFGPGTRLTVL.

This sequence joins TRBV28 and TRBJ1-5; weak D call: TRBD1 (6 bases). The CDR3 loop spans 17 amino acids. V lost 2 bases, J lost 8 bases, and 22 bases lay in between. The V gene's germline CDR1 is MDHEN and CDR2 SYDVKM. Here the CDR3 DNA reads TGTGCCAGCAGTTTACTTGCCACGGGGGACACAATCAAGCCCCAGCATTTT. As protein: CASSLLATGDTIKPQHF.

V is TRBV28 and J is TRBJ2-5; TRBD1 matches at 7 bases. The trim removed 4 bases at V and 3 bases at J, leaving 8 bases unmatched. Germline CDR1 MDHEN, CDR2 SYDVKM. CDR3 length equals 15 residues. CDR3 DNA: TGTGCCAGCAGTTCAACAGGGGTAGGGGAAGAGACCCAGTACTTC. Its protein is CASSSTGVGEETQYF. Looking up the rest from reference TRBV28 and TRBJ2-5 gives the full variable domain: DVKVTQSSRYLVKRTGEKVFLECVQDMDHENMFWYRQDPGLGLRLIYFSYDVKMKEKGDIPEGYSVSREKKERFSLILESASTNQTSMYLCASSSTGVGEETQYFGPGTRLLVL.